The rows below give T cell receptor beta chains drawn from one sample of a study of blood T cell repertoires in COVID-19. TCRdb's copy holds only in-frame clones and misses some; the assay was immunoSEQ multiplex PCR. The sample lists approximately 230,000 clones, 70% to 90% seen once, with approximately 2% in the top ten. Sequenced material: peripheral blood. The receptors originated from a man aged 25-40 years who had recovered from COVID-19. The CDR3 runs from the conserved cysteine through the conserved F or W. D genes are given only for firm matches. Expanded clones get a size class; other rows say once, few or many, or leave the size out.

j_gene: TRBJ1-4
abundance: .
d_gene: .
v_gene: TRBV10-3
CDR3nt: TGTGCCATCAGTGAGTCGGGTCCGGAGGAGGAAAAACTGTTTTTT
CDR3aa: CAISESGPEEEKLFF

j_gene: TRBJ1-5
abundance: once
d_gene: .
v_gene: TRBV20-1
CDR3nt: TGCAGTGCTAGTTACAGCCGTAATCAGCCCCAGCATTTT
CDR3aa: CSASYSRNQPQHF

j_gene: TRBJ2-7
abundance: once
d_gene: .
v_gene: TRBV11-3
CDR3nt: TGTGCCAGCAGCTTTGGACGGGGTAAGAACGAGCAGTACTTC
CDR3aa: CASSFGRGKNEQYF

j_gene: TRBJ1-3
abundance: .
d_gene: TRBD1
v_gene: TRBV5-1
CDR3nt: TGCGCCAGCAGCTTGACCGCAGGGGGAACTGGAAACACCATATATTTT
CDR3aa: CASSLTAGGTGNTIYF

j_gene: TRBJ2-7
abundance: .
d_gene: .
v_gene: TRBV19
CDR3nt: TGTGCCACCACGGACGGACACTACGAGCAGTACTTC
CDR3aa: CATTDGHYEQYF

j_gene: TRBJ2-3
abundance: .
d_gene: .
v_gene: TRBV5-8
CDR3nt: TGTGCCAGCATCATTGGGGTCGTGTGGGGCGGGGTAAGAGATACGCAGTATTTT
CDR3aa: CASIIGVVWGGVRDTQYF

j_gene: TRBJ1-1
abundance: .
d_gene: TRBD1
v_gene: TRBV4-1
CDR3nt: TGCGCCAGCAGCCATGAGATGCGGGGACAGCTTGAAGCTTTCTTT
CDR3aa: CASSHEMRGQLEAFF

j_gene: TRBJ2-1
abundance: .
d_gene: TRBD2
v_gene: TRBV18
CDR3nt: TGTGCCAGCTCACCACAAGGGACTAGCGGGGGGGATGAGCAGTTCTTC
CDR3aa: CASSPQGTSGGDEQFF

j_gene: TRBJ1-1
abundance: .
d_gene: TRBD1
v_gene: TRBV5-1
CDR3nt: TGCGCCAGCAGCTTGGGACAGGGTCGGAACACTGAAGCTTTCTTT
CDR3aa: CASSLGQGRNTEAFF

j_gene: TRBJ2-5
abundance: .
d_gene: TRBD1
v_gene: TRBV11-3
CDR3nt: TGTGCCAGCAGCTTACGGACAGGGTCCCAAGAGACCCAGTACTTC
CDR3aa: CASSLRTGSQETQYF

j_gene: TRBJ1-2
abundance: .
d_gene: .
v_gene: TRBV24-1
CDR3nt: TGTGCCACCAGTGATTCTGGGGACACCTATGGCTACACCTTC
CDR3aa: CATSDSGDTYGYTF

j_gene: TRBJ1-6
abundance: .
d_gene: TRBD1
v_gene: TRBV6-5
CDR3nt: TGTGCCAGCAGTTCGCGGGACAGGGGGATCTCACCCCTCCACTTT
CDR3aa: CASSSRDRGISPLHF

j_gene: TRBJ2-1
abundance: many
d_gene: .
v_gene: TRBV20-1
CDR3nt: TGCAGTGTCACAAATTCTGATGAGCAGTTCTTC
CDR3aa: CSVTNSDEQFF

j_gene: TRBJ2-2
abundance: .
d_gene: .
v_gene: TRBV7-2
CDR3nt: TGTGCCAGCAGCTTAGACTACGGGTCCTACACCGGGGAGCTGTTTTTT
CDR3aa: CASSLDYGSYTGELFF

j_gene: TRBJ1-2
abundance: .
d_gene: TRBD1
v_gene: TRBV2
CDR3nt: TGTGCCAGCAAGGGGGCTTTCTATGGCTACACCTTC
CDR3aa: CASKGAFYGYTF

j_gene: TRBJ1-3
abundance: .
d_gene: .
v_gene: TRBV12-5
CDR3nt: TGTGCTAGTGGTTTGCTGGTCGGAGACACCATATATTTT
CDR3aa: CASGLLVGDTIYF

j_gene: TRBJ1-2
abundance: .
d_gene: .
v_gene: TRBV6-1
CDR3nt: TGTGCCAGCAGTGACCCGCCTGGGCAGAGTGGCTACACCTTC
CDR3aa: CASSDPPGQSGYTF

j_gene: TRBJ2-5
abundance: .
d_gene: TRBD2
v_gene: TRBV11-3
CDR3nt: TGTGCCAGCAGCCGCGTCCGGGGGGGGAAAGAGACCCAGTACTTC
CDR3aa: CASSRVRGGKETQYF

j_gene: TRBJ2-7
abundance: .
d_gene: .
v_gene: TRBV6-5
CDR3nt: TGTGCCAGCAGTTACTCACAGGCTAAACCCTACGAGCAGTACTTC
CDR3aa: CASSYSQAKPYEQYF

j_gene: TRBJ2-1
abundance: .
d_gene: TRBD1
v_gene: TRBV11-2
CDR3nt: TGTGCCAGCAGCTTAGGAGGACCGGGACAGGCATACAATGAGCAGTTCTTC
CDR3aa: CASSLGGPGQAYNEQFF